This record looks at one TCR beta chain sequence and its context. Its antigen is undetermined. This entry is derived from a study of HIV-infected patients and healthy controls. Findings and caveats of the study: No HLA typing of donors was done in this study. Healthy controls shared more CDR3 sequences between individuals than HIV-infected patients did.

All unsorted peripheral T cells were captured because whole blood was used without fractionation. Alpha and beta constant-region primers primed reverse transcription of about 0.5 ug RNA. Alpha and beta chain libraries were made separately by chain-specific third strand synthesis with multiplexing indices. Two random hexamers, added before amplification and joined, formed each molecule's 12-nucleotide barcode. Using its own MiXCR run on the 5' RACE reads, TCRdb lists one record per CDR3 protein. This table holds roughly 10,000 distinct CDR3 sequences, 7% to 9% found once. The germline CDR1 and CDR2 sequences are LNHDA and SQIVND (reference sequence). Between the trimmed V and J ends, which lost 7 bases and 3 bases, there was a span of 21 bases. The CDR3 extends over 16 amino acids.

The rearrangement joins TRBV19 to TRBJ1-2; D gene unclear. Sequenced input: blood. This TCR derives from an adult in good health. DNA of the CDR3: TGTGCCAGTATGCAAAGGATAGGCGCGACTCACTATGGCTACACCTTC. Its translation: CASMQRIGATHYGYTF.